The next 30 T cell receptor beta chains were all read from a single sample in a study of cytomegalovirus exposure and HLA in healthy donors. Primers: 60 Vbeta forward and 13 Jbeta reverse. The assay was immunoSEQ multiplex PCR, and TCRdb's table has in-frame clones only and misses some. The sample has 150,000 to 200,000 clones, around 80% seen once. Source material: PBMCs. These receptor sequences come from a woman aged 40 to 49 in good health and CMV-seronegative.

This clone was counted between two and nine times. The chain links TRBV11-2 to TRBJ2-1; 10 bases agree with TRBD2. V was clipped by 5 bases and J by 9 bases; unmatched bases: 16. Germline V CDR1 and CDR2: SGHAT, FQNNGV. The CDR3 sequence is 17 residues long. The CDR3, as DNA: TGTGCCAGCAGCCGCTACCAAGACGGGCTAGCGGGAGCTGAGCAGTTCTTC. This sequence encodes CASSRYQDGLAGAEQFF.

J is TRBJ1-2 and V is TRBV7-2; perhaps TRBD1 as D (6 bases). The CDR3 runs 13 residues. Trimming removed 5 bases at V and 3 bases at J, with 10 bases between. Germline CDR1 is SGHTA and CDR2 is FQGNSA. DNA for the CDR3: TGTGCCAGCAGCCAATACAGGGACTATGGCTACACCTTC. It is translated as CASSQYRDYGYTF.

The chain has TRBV2 and TRBJ1-1; 11 positions match TRBD1. Germline V gives CDR1 SNHLY, CDR2 FYNNEI. The CDR3 covers 16 residues. The V and J ends lost 5 bases and 3 bases, in that order; junction bases with no gene match: 8. CDR3 DNA: TGTGCCAGCAGTATCGGACAGGGGGCTTTGGACACTGAAGCTTTCTTT. The encoded protein is CASSIGQGALDTEAFF.

V usage is TRBV27 and J usage is TRBJ2-3; 8 bases line up with TRBD2. Trimming at V came to 4 bases and at J to 2 bases, leaving 2 bases not matched to a gene. Looked up from germline, CDR1 is MNHEY and CDR2 is SMNVEV (reference sequence). The CDR3 sequence is 14 residues long. In nucleotides, the CDR3 is TGTGCCAGCAGTTCGGGACTAGTCACAGATACGCAGTATTTT. Its protein is CASSSGLVTDTQYF.

V and J are TRBV27 and TRBJ2-1; 8 bases line up with TRBD2. The CDR3 is made up of 14 amino acids. The trim removed 6 bases at V and 3 bases at J, leaving 4 bases unmatched. Germline values: CDR1 MNHEY, CDR2 SMNVEV (reference sequence). This chain's CDR3 is CASRLADGYNEQFF. The CDR3 DNA sequence: TGTGCCAGCAGACTAGCGGACGGCTACAATGAGCAGTTCTTC.

This clone has just one count. Here the CDR3 reads CASSPVRGGTGELFF. The CDR3 DNA reads as TGTGCCAGCAGCCCCGTACGGGGTGGCACCGGGGAGCTGTTTTTT. This chain links TRBV11-2 with TRBJ2-2; D may be TRBD2 (5 bases). The CDR3 extends over 15 amino acids. Germline CDR1 and CDR2: SGHAT and FQNNGV. Trimming took off 5 bases at V and 4 bases at J, with 14 bases between the two ends.

This chain joins TRBV5-4 and TRBJ1-1; 7 positions match TRBD1. The CDR3 has 16 amino acids. CDR1 is SGHNT, CDR2 YYREEE, per germline (reference sequence). V shed 4 bases, J shed 0 bases, and the junction held 9 bases outside the gene matches. The CDR3 sequence: CASSRDSKSMNTEAFF. CDR3 nucleotide sequence: TGTGCCAGCAGCAGGGACAGCAAATCCATGAACACTGAAGCTTTCTTT.

This clone was seen only once. V and J are TRBV5-4 and TRBJ1-1; maybe TRBD1 (5 bases). The germline V gene encodes CDR1 SGHNT and CDR2 YYREEE (reference sequence). The CDR3 is 13 amino acids. V dropped 5 bases and J dropped 7 bases, with 15 bases sitting between them. DNA of the CDR3: TGTGCCAGCAGATGGCCCGACAGTTTTGAAGCTTTCTTT. Its translation: CASRWPDSFEAFF.

The chain links TRBV6-1 to TRBJ2-7; no firm D call. The CDR3 totals 14 residues. Between the trimmed V and J ends, which lost 5 bases and 0 bases, there was a span of 11 bases. Germline-derived CDR1 and CDR2 are MNHNS and SASEGT. In DNA, the CDR3 is TGTGCCAGCAGTTTCGACGGGTACTCCTACGAGCAGTACTTC. Translated: CASSFDGYSYEQYF.

J is TRBJ2-2 and V is TRBV2; 9 nucleotides agree with TRBD2. Germline CDR1 reads SNHLY; CDR2 reads FYNNEI. CDR3 size: 16 residues. V shed 5 bases and J 6 bases; nucleotides not matched to a gene: 10. Here the CDR3 DNA reads TGTGCCAGCAGTCGAAGGCGAGCGGGAGGTGCCGGGGAGCTGTTTTTT. This codes for CASSRRRAGGAGELFF.

CDR3 protein: CASSLARGINTEAFF. The CDR3 nucleotides read TGCGCCAGCAGCTTGGCCAGGGGGATCAACACTGAAGCTTTCTTT. This sequence joins TRBV5-1 and TRBJ1-1; TRBD1 agrees at 7 bases. CDR1 and CDR2 (germline): SGHRS, YFSETQ. CDR3 length: 15 residues. J lost 2 bases, V lost 0 bases, and 4 bases had no gene match.

The chain joins TRBV7-2 to TRBJ2-5; 8 bases match TRBD1. This CDR3 comprises 15 residues. Germline V gene sequence: CDR1 SGHTA, CDR2 FQGNSA. V shed 3 bases and J 5 bases; nucleotides not matched to a gene: 8. CDR3 sequence: CASSFRTGTPETQYF. CDR3 coding DNA: TGTGCCAGCAGCTTTAGGACAGGGACTCCGGAGACCCAGTACTTC.

The V call is TRBV2, the J call TRBJ2-7; D possibly corresponds to TRBD1 (6 bases). This CDR3 is built from 11 residues. In germline, CDR1 is SNHLY, CDR2 FYNNEI. Trimming removed 6 bases at V and 9 bases at J, with 12 bases between. The CDR3 bases are TGTGCCAGCAGGTACAGGGATGTGCAGTACTTC. Protein product: CASRYRDVQYF.

This rearrangement joins TRBV5-4 to TRBJ2-7, with TRBD1 identical over 7 bases. The CDR3 has 14 residues. Germline V gene lookup returns CDR1 SGHNT and CDR2 YYREEE (reference sequence). The ends lost 4 bases at V and 5 bases at J; junction bases unmatched: 9. The CDR3 loop is CASSLGQARDEQYV. The CDR3 coding sequence is TGTGCCAGCAGCCTCGGACAGGCACGGGACGAGCAGTACGTC.

This clone was detected only a few times. The V call is TRBV5-1, the J call TRBJ1-1; no definite D call. This CDR3 region has 15 residues. In germline, CDR1 is SGHRS, CDR2 YFSETQ. V lost 0 bases and J lost 4, with 13 bases in between. DNA for the CDR3: TGCGCCAGCAGCTTGGCCAAAGGGAGTACCACTGAAGCTTTCTTT. Residues: CASSLAKGSTTEAFF.

V is TRBV19 and J is TRBJ2-3; the D gene is possibly TRBD2 (5 bases). The length of the CDR3 is 15 residues. Trimming stripped 1 base from V and 0 bases from J, with 8 bases between. The germline V gene has CDR1 LNHDA and CDR2 SQIVND (reference sequence). This CDR3 reads CASSIGAVSTDTQYF. The CDR3 bases are TGTGCCAGTAGTATAGGAGCGGTTAGCACAGATACGCAGTATTTT. The whole variable domain, filled in from reference TRBV19 and TRBJ2-3, reads DGGITQSPKYLFRKEGQNVTLSCEQNLNHDAMYWYRQDPGQGLRLIYYSQIVNDFQKGDIAEGYSVSREKKESFPLTVTSAQKNPTAFYLCASSIGAVSTDTQYFGPGTRLTVL.

About this clone: Other DNA sequences in this sample translate to the same CDR3. The chain uses TRBV7-2 and TRBJ2-5; D perhaps matches TRBD2 (6 bases). With 0 bases removed from V and 5 bases from J, the gap between germline ends came to 7 bases. This CDR3 contains 13 residues. Germline V gene data show CDR1 as SGHTA and CDR2 as FQGNSA. The CDR3 DNA reads as TGTGCCAGCAGCTTAGCGGCGGGGGAGACCCAGTACTTC. Translation gives CASSLAAGETQYF. The variable domain in full, with the rest retrieved from reference TRBV7-2 and TRBJ2-5, is GAGVSQSPSNKVTEKGKDVELRCDPISGHTALYWYRQSLGQGLEFLIYFQGNSAPDKSGLPSDRFSAERTGGSVSTLTIQRTQQEDSAVYLCASSLAAGETQYFGPGTRLLVL.

The chain uses TRBV19 and TRBJ2-1, with 13 bases aligning to TRBD2. V was clipped by 10 bases and J by 9 bases; unmatched bases: 12. This CDR3 contains 15 residues. The V gene's germline CDR1 is LNHDA and CDR2 SQIVND (reference sequence). The chain's CDR3 is CATRELAGGHSEQFF. The CDR3 region has the DNA TGTGCCACCCGGGAACTAGCGGGAGGGCATAGTGAGCAGTTCTTC.

The chain recombines TRBV5-4 with TRBJ2-7; 13 positions match TRBD2. CDR1 is SGHNT and CDR2 is YYREEE in the germline V gene (reference sequence). V shed 4 bases and J 4 bases; nucleotides not matched to a gene: 11. The CDR3 runs 17 residues. The CDR3 nucleotides are TGTGCCAGCAGCCGATCGACTAGCGGGAGGTCTCTATACGAGCAGTACTTC. Translated, it gives CASSRSTSGRSLYEQYF.

The chain joins TRBV19 to TRBJ2-1; 13 positions match TRBD2. Germline assignment: CDR1 LNHDA and CDR2 SQIVND (reference sequence). There are 16 residues in the CDR3. V lost 7 bases and J lost 4; bases outside the gene matches: 7. In DNA form, the CDR3 reads TGTGCCAGTACCGGACTAGCGGGAGTGGGATACAATGAGCAGTTCTTC. This sequence encodes CASTGLAGVGYNEQFF.

J is TRBJ2-2 and V is TRBV7-2; a weak D match, TRBD2 (5 bases). CDR1 and CDR2 (germline): SGHTA, FQGNSA. The CDR3 is 16 residues long. V was pared by 5 bases and J by 1 base, with 14 bases between. Written as DNA, the CDR3 is TGTGCCAGCAGCAGACGTCTAGCCATGAACACCGGGGAGCTGTTTTTT. Translating it yields CASSRRLAMNTGELFF.

This clone was detected a few times. V and J are TRBV6-4 and TRBJ2-2; D is perhaps TRBD1 (5 bases). The V gene lost 3 bases and the J gene lost 3 bases, with 5 bases spanning the gap. This CDR3 has 13 amino acids. CDR1 MRHNA and CDR2 SNTAGT come from the germline V gene. CDR3 nucleotide sequence: TGTGCCAGCAGTGAACAGGACACCGGGGAGCTGTTTTTT. This encodes CASSEQDTGELFF.

This clone was counted between two and nine times. V usage is TRBV13 and J usage is TRBJ1-2; D may be TRBD1 (5 bases). Trimming took 4 bases from V and 2 from J, leaving 11 bases between them. The CDR3 extends over 14 amino acids. The germline gives CDR1 PRHDT, CDR2 FYEKMQ (reference sequence). CDR3 amino acids: CASSSRTLNYGYTF. The CDR3 bases are TGTGCCAGCAGCTCGAGGACACTAAACTATGGCTACACCTTC.

The J gene is TRBJ2-5, the V gene TRBV18; D possibly corresponds to TRBD1 (6 bases). The CDR3 spans 12 residues. The ends were cut back, 8 bases at V and 3 bases at J, with 10 bases in the middle. Germline V lookup: CDR1 KGHSH, CDR2 LQKENI. CDR3 nucleotide sequence: TGTGCCAGCGCCTCAGGGGAAGAGACCCAGTACTTC. Its protein product is CASASGEETQYF.

This sequence joins TRBV19 and TRBJ1-2; D might be TRBD1 (6 bases). This CDR3 comprises 13 residues. CDR1 LNHDA and CDR2 SQIVND come from the germline V gene (reference sequence). The ends were cut back, 5 bases at V and 7 bases at J, with 14 bases in the middle. The CDR3 nucleotides are TGTGCCAGTAGTTCGGGACATAGGAGTGGCTACACCTTC. This sequence encodes CASSSGHRSGYTF.

V usage is TRBV28 and J usage is TRBJ2-4; 10 positions match TRBD2. CDR3 size: 16 residues. The V segment lost 3 bases and the J segment 2 bases; nucleotides outside the gene matches: 4. Germline loops: CDR1 MDHEN, CDR2 SYDVKM. The CDR3 spells CASSFSSGRTKNIQYF. CDR3 nucleotide sequence: TGTGCCAGCAGTTTCAGTAGCGGGAGGACCAAAAACATTCAGTACTTC.

The chain has TRBV7-2 and TRBJ1-2, with TRBD1 matching over 11 bases. The V segment lost 4 bases and the J segment 4 bases; nucleotides outside the gene matches: 5. This CDR3 is built from 15 residues. Germline CDR1 reads SGHTA; CDR2 reads FQGNSA. The CDR3 nucleotides read TGTGCCAGCAGCTCGGACAGGGGGCGAGCCTATGGCTACACCTTC. Translating gives CASSSDRGRAYGYTF.

The chain has TRBV10-3 and TRBJ1-5; D is unresolved. The germline V gene encodes CDR1 ENHRY and CDR2 SYGVKD. V was trimmed by 2 bases and J by 3 bases, leaving 5 bases between them. This CDR3 is 13 amino acids long. CDR3 region: CAISETVNQPQHF. The CDR3 DNA reads as TGTGCCATCAGTGAGACGGTCAATCAGCCCCAGCATTTT.

The chain carries TRBV28 and TRBJ1-2; no clear D gene. V was trimmed by 5 bases and J by 4 bases, leaving 14 bases between them. Germline V gene data show CDR1 as MDHEN and CDR2 as SYDVKM. The CDR3 totals 14 residues. The CDR3 loop is CASSPPDKFYGYTF. The CDR3 bases are TGTGCCAGCAGTCCCCCAGACAAGTTCTATGGCTACACCTTC.

The V and J genes are TRBV6-5 and TRBJ2-3; tentatively, D is TRBD1 (5 bases). V lost 6 bases and J 1 base, leaving 11 bases between the germline ends. Germline assignment: CDR1 MNHEY and CDR2 SVGAGI. The CDR3 is 14 amino acids. The chain's CDR3 is CASRKPRGTDTQYF. DNA for the CDR3: TGTGCCAGCAGAAAACCCAGGGGCACAGATACGCAGTATTTT.